The present T cell receptor beta chain was sequenced within a study of cytomegalovirus exposure and HLA in healthy donors (dated by TCRdb to the late 2010s). For the wider study: An earlier analysis of a few hundred of the donors reported 276 Gb of sequence data and roughly 120 million unique TCR beta sequences obtained from about 180 million T cells. Approximately 300 gigabases of sequencing data and around 90 million unique TCR sequences made up an early release that covered approximately 620 HLA-typed donors. All discovery cohort repertoires had been generated on a single sequencing platform. The genetic ancestry cluster associated with self-reported Caucasian donors included about four fifths of the approximately 400 genotyped donors. Rather than drawing on any new phenotypic data, the later analysis identified candidate immune exposures from TCR beta sequences and the way those sequences occurred across donors. Among 398 genotyped donors of the cohort, an average of approximately 240,000 unique TCR beta nucleotide sequences was sequenced per donor, of which approximately 19% were non-productive. In a later genetic analysis, genome-wide SNP genotypes for about three fifths of the 666 donors were used, and that subset was treated as a discovery cohort. A later analysis re-examined previously published TCR beta repertoires from over 500 donors and added high-resolution HLA genotyping to investigate patterns of TCR occurrence. The study combined high-throughput TCR immunosequencing, statistical association of individual TCRs with disease status, and machine learning to predict cytomegalovirus infection status. Donor age, sex, ethnicity and CMV serostatus were collected together with the repertoire data. The study profiled the T cell repertoires of hundreds of subjects by immunosequencing and related them to cytomegalovirus serostatus. The number of typed donors differed by locus: about 629-630 for A, B, C, DRB1 and DQB1; approximately 530 for DQA1; approximately 610 for DPA1; and roughly 450 for DPB1. A separate validation cohort of 100 to 150 different subjects was used in addition to the roughly 720-subject first cohort. Class I and class II HLA loci were covered by the typing at four-digit resolution. Because of strong linkage in the cohort, a few DR-DQ haplotypes were treated as single units for association and clustering. An earlier analysis of about 620 of the donors applied high-throughput TCR beta sequencing to assess whether each TCR beta V gene segment acted as functional or pseudogenic. The study aimed to test whether signatures of past pathogen exposure could be identified by cataloging public T cell receptors.

Library preparation used the immunoSEQ multiplex PCR assay. The multiplex PCR relied on a mix of 60 forward primers for TCR Vbeta segments and 13 reverse primers for TCR Jbeta segments. The CDR3 region of rearranged TCR beta genes was amplified from genomic DNA by a multiplex PCR assay. The amplified TCR beta libraries were sequenced on the Illumina HiSeq System as 87-base-pair reads. As for the authors' bioinformatics: Across the 700 or so repertoires, a later analysis counted 75 million to 90 million unique TCR beta chains, 9 million to 14 million of which were shared by at least two donors. A nearest-neighbor algorithm error-corrected the raw reads and collapsed the reads into unique sequences, merging closely related sequences to remove PCR and sequencing errors. CDR3 sequences were aligned to IMGT reference sequences to assign V, D and J gene segments. For a sequence to be retained, a match of at least six nucleotides was required to both a V gene segment and a J gene segment. A rearrangement counted as productive if the CDR3 had no stop codons and remained in frame with V and J, and every other rearrangement counted as non-productive. Following IMGT convention, CDR3 was defined as the stretch from the second conserved V-encoded cysteine up to the conserved J-encoded phenylalanine. The earlier analysis of 500 to 650 of the donors excluded any sequence lacking an unambiguous match to a single V gene segment. An earlier analysis of several hundred of the donors called V segments functional above 56.7% productive rearrangements and segregating when the between-donor standard deviation exceeded 5%. A statistical classification framework was developed to diagnose cytomegalovirus status using the catalog of TCR beta chain sequences. In a later analysis, TCR nucleotide sequences were compared against IMGT/GENE-DB human TR gene sequences so that V and J genes could be assigned. A later analysis assigned CDR3 sequences and most-parsimonious VDJ recombination scenarios with the TCRdist pipeline. In a later analysis, each TCR beta chain was defined by its CDR3 amino acid sequence together with its V-gene family, and reads lacking a unique V-gene family were excluded. As a way to deal with suspected cross-contamination and a sequencing artifact, a later analysis dropped approximately 570 nucleotide sequences that were highly shared and had low generation probability. In a later analysis, a clonal expansion index for each public chain was calculated from normalized within-repertoire ranks of inferred template counts. A later analysis computed generation probabilities with a VDJ recombination model fitted to out-of-frame rearrangements, and checked the results against IGoR. Hypergeometric tests were used in a later analysis to score TCR-TCR, TCR-HLA and TCR-CMV co-occurrence, with a repertoire-size bias correction applied to the TCR pairs. In a later analysis, false discovery rates were estimated by permuting HLA or CMV assignments 20 times. In a later analysis, co-occurring TCRs were grouped using DBSCAN, with TCRdist sequence similarity added in when clustering inside HLA-allele-positive subsets. Repertoires with fewer than 30,000 or more than 120,000 public chains were left out of co-occurrence clustering, as were five repertoires with anomalous nucleotide sharing. TCRdb's version of the immuneACCESS table is confined to in-frame rearrangements and falls short of the full clone set. An unresolved V gene accounts for under half of the shortfall where checked; the remainder is of unknown origin. Clonal size and the V and J genes are those of that table, whereas D and trimming came from the DNA. The sample table contains over 150,000 clones; only one count was recorded for 85% of them. The ten largest make up 1% of the sample.

Unmatched junction bases come to 10, with V trimmed by 5 bases and J by 5 bases. Taken from the germline V gene, the CDR1 and CDR2 loops are SGHTS and YDEGEE. The CDR3 covers 15 residues, taking in both the cysteine and the phenylalanine. Only the CDR3 DNA stays, 45 bases, in frame from base 1. Remarks on this clone: Its target antigen remains unknown. No base-level quality is on record; no much larger clone is a single base apart.

Study-wide conclusions, independent of this receptor: In a later analysis, more than 15,000 TCR beta sequences were associated with specific HLA alleles at a false discovery rate of 0.05. Because counts were too low, roughly 17 rarely observed V segments, including chromosome 9 orphons, were left out of the earlier analysis of 500 to 650 of the donors. An association between a missense DCLRE1C variant and V-gene and J-gene trimming of TCR beta chains was found in a later genetic analysis and replicated in an independent cohort. The sequencing pipeline was judged likely to have produced a cluster of highly shared sequence variants as a technical artifact. In a later analysis, the rate of TCR association differed among HLA loci, with DRB1 alleles having the most associated TCRs and HLA-C alleles having the fewest. The cohort was sequenced for TCR beta chains only, and without alpha or paired-chain data the features that could be detected were limited. A further reported finding was that TCR beta sequences accurately predicted the HLA-A and HLA-B alleles for most subjects in the first cohort. A total of fewer than 200 TCR beta chains were listed by the study as associated with cytomegalovirus. In both the original and validation cohorts, the classifier was reported to diagnose cytomegalovirus status with high specificity and sensitivity. A later analysis reported that several top co-occurrence clusters appeared linked to parvovirus B19, influenza, CMV and Epstein-Barr virus. According to a later analysis, most CMV-associated TCR beta chains appeared to be HLA-restricted, and the HLA associations seemed to be driven largely by CMV exposure. A later genetic analysis reported fewer N-insertions in productive TCRs among donors in an Asian-associated ancestry cluster than the roughly 720-donor mean. Linkage disequilibrium might explain the correlated functional status among segregating V segments, but an unknown experimental factor could not be ruled out. In vitro tests confirmed that a few of the cytomegalovirus-associated TCR beta chains recognize cytomegalovirus antigens. Most TCR sequences were observed very rarely across donors, whereas some public TCRs were present in many individuals. The only immune exposure information available for the cohort was CMV serostatus. According to the authors, the approach could potentially be generalized to other disease states and immunological phenotypes. An earlier analysis of approximately 600 of the donors showed that most TCR beta V segments appeared in productive rearrangements either about 90% or about 30% of the time, which broadly matched IMGT annotations. In a later analysis, HLA-associated TCR beta chains showed more clonal expansion and lower generation probabilities than non-associated chains that were equally common. Some IMGT-functional V segments, including TRBV6-2 and TRBV6-3, could not be distinguished by the 87-base-pair reads and were therefore excluded. Roughly uniform sequencing depth across donors was assumed in presence/absence analyses, although this assumption may not hold. Because HLA typing was unavailable for some donors at each locus, only the typed subset was used in association tests. When HLA alleles, especially DR and DQ, strongly co-occurred, TCR associations were difficult to assign to individual alleles.

The cohort comprised 666 healthy bone marrow donors. At the time of sampling, all cohort members were nominally healthy, though unrecorded immune exposures were likely present. The donor was CMV seronegative and was included in the group of a few hundred seronegative cohort members. A peripheral blood sample was collected from each donor, and TCR beta sequencing was performed on peripheral blood mononuclear cells. The Qiagen DNeasy Blood Extraction Kit was used to extract genomic DNA from the blood cell samples. The receptor chain draws on TRBV5-8 and TRBJ2-5, with 9 bases in between that match TRBD1. The receptor was isolated from a boy aged 2 to 10 in good health and CMV-seronegative. The sample consisted of PBMCs. The nucleotide sequence reads TGTGCCAGCAGAGCCGGGACAGGGATGTGGGAGACCCAGTACTTC. Its product reads: CASRAGTGMWETQYF.